This T cell receptor (beta chain) was documented in a study of cytomegalovirus exposure and HLA in healthy donors. Study findings and constraints: HLA alleles were associated with 18,000 or so TCR beta sequences in a later analysis at 0.05 false discovery rate.

A remark on this clone: Its cognate antigen is unknown.

Per germline, CDR1 MNHEY and CDR2 SMNVEV (reference sequence). V shed 7 bases and J shed 0 bases, with 13 bases lying between them. The CDR3 length is 14 residues. 13 Jbeta primers and 60 Vbeta primers were used for the PCR. Data came from immunoSEQ multiplex PCR; TCRdb stores just in-frame clones and leaves some out. This table has about 140,000 clones, 65% to 80% appearing once. The sequenced sample was PBMCs. The sequence was collected from a middle-aged woman in good health and CMV-seronegative. The genes are TRBV27 and TRBJ2-7; tentative D call: TRBD1 (6 bases). The CDR3: CASMVRGSSYEQYF. CDR3 bases: TGTGCCAGCATGGTCAGGGGAAGCTCCTACGAGCAGTACTTC.